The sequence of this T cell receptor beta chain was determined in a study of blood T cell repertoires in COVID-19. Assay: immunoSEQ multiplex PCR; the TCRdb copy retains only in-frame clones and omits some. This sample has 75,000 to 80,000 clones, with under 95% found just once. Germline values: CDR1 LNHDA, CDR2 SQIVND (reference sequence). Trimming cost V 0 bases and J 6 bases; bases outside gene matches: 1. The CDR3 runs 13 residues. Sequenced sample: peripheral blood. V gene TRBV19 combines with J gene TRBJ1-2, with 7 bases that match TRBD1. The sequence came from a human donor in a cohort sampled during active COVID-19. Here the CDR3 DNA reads TGTGCCAGTAGTATAGAACAGGGGAATGGCTACACCTTC. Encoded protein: CASSIEQGNGYTF.